This T cell receptor beta chain is drawn from a study of human T cells and chemical hapten exposure. Documented time point: pre-sensitization, week 0. Treatment defined: therapeutic diphenylcyclopropenone sensitization with weekly scalp DPC. This CDR3 contains 12 residues. The V and J ends lost 0 bases and 7 bases respectively, with 7 bases between them. The V gene's germline CDR1 is MNHNY and CDR2 SVGAGI (reference sequence). Individual cDNA molecules in this library carried unique molecular identifiers. TCRdb recomputed calls from the RACE reads with MiXCR, one row per CDR3 protein. The table has about 180,000 distinct CDR3 sequences, about 31% seen once.

The TCR sequence derives from a woman aged 25 to 39 with alopecia areata. Some clones in this sample may be carry-over from other donors' samples. The material sequenced was whole blood, taken in connection with sensitization to the hapten diphenylcyclopropenone (DPC). This sequence joins TRBV6-6 and TRBJ2-7; no definite D call. The CDR3 region is CASSYSGWEQYF. As DNA, the CDR3 is TGTGCCAGCAGTTACTCGGGCTGGGAGCAGTACTTC.